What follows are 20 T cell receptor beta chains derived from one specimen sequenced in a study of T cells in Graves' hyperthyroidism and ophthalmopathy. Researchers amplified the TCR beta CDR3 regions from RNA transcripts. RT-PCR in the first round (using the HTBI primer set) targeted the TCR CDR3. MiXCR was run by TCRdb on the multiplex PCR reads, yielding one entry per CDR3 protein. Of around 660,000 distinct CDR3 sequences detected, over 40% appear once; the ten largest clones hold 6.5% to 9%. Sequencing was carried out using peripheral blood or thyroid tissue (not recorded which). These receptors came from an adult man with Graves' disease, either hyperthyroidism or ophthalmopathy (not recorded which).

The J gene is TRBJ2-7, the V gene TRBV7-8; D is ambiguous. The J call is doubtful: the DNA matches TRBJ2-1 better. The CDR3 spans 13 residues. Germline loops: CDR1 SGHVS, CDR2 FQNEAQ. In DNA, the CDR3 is TGTGCCAGCAGCTTACCCGTCAGCAATGAGCAGTTCTTC. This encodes CASSLPVSNEQFF.

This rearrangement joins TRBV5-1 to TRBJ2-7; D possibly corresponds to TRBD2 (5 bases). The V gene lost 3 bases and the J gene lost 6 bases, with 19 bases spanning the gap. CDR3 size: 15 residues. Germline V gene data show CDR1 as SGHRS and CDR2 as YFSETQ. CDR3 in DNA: TGCGCCAGCAGCTCTGGACTCGAGCCCCTCTCCGAGCAGTACTTC. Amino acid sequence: CASSSGLEPLSEQYF. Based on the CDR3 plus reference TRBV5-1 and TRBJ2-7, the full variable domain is KAGVTQTPRYLIKTRGQQVTLSCSPISGHRSVSWYQQTPGQGLQFLFEYFSETQRNKGNFPGRFSGRQFSNSRSEMNVSTLELGDSALYLCASSSGLEPLSEQYFGPGTRLTVT.

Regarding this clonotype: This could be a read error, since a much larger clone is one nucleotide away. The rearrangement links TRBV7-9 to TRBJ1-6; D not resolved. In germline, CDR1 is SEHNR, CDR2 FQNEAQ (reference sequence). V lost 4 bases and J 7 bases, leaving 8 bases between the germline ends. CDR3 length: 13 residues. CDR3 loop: CASSSVRNSPLHF. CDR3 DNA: TGTGCCAGCAGCTCCGTCCGGAATTCACCCCTCCACTTT. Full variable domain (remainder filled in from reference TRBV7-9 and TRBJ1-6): DTGVSQNPRHKITKRGQNVTFRCDPISEHNRLYWYRQTLGQGPEFLTYFQNEAQLEKSRLLSDRFSAERPKGSFSTLEIQRTEQGDSAMYLCASSSVRNSPLHFGNGTRLTVT.

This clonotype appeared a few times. This chain's CDR3 is CASSFGHEQFF. CDR3 sequence (DNA): TGTGCCAGCAGCTTCGGCCATGAGCAGTTCTTC. The genes are TRBV7-9 and TRBJ2-5, with unresolved D. The DNA end lines up better with TRBJ2-1; the J call may be wrong. The germline V gene encodes CDR1 SEHNR and CDR2 FQNEAQ (reference sequence). The CDR3 is 11 amino acids.

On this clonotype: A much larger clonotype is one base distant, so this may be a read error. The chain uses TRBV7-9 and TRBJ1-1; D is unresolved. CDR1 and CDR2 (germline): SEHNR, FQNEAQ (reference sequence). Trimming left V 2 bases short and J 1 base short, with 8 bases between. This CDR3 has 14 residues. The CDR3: CASSLLVTNTEAFF. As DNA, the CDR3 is TGTGCCAGCAGCTTACTGGTCACGAACACTGAAGCTTTCTTT.

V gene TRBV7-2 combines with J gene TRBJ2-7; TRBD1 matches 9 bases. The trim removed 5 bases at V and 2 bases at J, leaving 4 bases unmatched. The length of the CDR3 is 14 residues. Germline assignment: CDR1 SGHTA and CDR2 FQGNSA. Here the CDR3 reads CASSGTGRTYEQYF. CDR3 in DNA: TGTGCCAGCAGCGGGACAGGGCGGACCTACGAGCAGTACTTC.

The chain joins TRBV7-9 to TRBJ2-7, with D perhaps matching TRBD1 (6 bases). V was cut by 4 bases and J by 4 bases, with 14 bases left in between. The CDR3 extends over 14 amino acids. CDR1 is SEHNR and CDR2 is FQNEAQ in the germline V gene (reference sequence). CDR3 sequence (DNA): TGTGCCAGCAGCTCCTCGGGACATATTTACGAGCAGTACTTC. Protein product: CASSSSGHIYEQYF.

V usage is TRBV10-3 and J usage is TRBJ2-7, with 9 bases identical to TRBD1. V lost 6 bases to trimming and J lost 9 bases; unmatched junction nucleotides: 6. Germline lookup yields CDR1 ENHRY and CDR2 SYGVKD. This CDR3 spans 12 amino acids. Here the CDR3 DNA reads TGTGCCATCAGACCGGGACAGGGAGGGCAGTACTTC. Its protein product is CAIRPGQGGQYF.

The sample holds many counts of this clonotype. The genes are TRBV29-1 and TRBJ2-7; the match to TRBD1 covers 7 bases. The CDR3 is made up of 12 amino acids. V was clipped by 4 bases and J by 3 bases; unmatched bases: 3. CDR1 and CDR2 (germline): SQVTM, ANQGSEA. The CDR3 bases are TGCAGCGTTGTCCGGGACAGCTACGAGCAGTACTTC. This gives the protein CSVVRDSYEQYF.

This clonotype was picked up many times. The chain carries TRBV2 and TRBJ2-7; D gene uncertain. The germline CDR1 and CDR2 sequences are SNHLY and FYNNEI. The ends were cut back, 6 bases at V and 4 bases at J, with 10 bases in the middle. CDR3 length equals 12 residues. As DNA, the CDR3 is TGTGCCAGCAGGGGGTTTGGATACGAGCAGTACTTC. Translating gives CASRGFGYEQYF.

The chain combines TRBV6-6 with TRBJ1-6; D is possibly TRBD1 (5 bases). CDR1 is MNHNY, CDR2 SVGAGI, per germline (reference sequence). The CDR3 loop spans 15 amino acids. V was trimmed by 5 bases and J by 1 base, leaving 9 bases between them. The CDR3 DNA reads TGTGCCAGCAGTGGAGGGGATTCCTATAATTCACCCCTCCACTTT. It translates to CASSGGDSYNSPLHF.

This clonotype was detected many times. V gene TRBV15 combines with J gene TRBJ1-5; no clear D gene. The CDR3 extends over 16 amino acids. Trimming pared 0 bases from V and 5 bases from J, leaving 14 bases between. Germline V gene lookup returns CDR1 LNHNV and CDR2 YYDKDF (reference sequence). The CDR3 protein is CATSRDLGVRDQPQHF. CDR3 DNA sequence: TGTGCCACCAGCAGAGATCTCGGGGTTAGGGATCAGCCCCAGCATTTT.

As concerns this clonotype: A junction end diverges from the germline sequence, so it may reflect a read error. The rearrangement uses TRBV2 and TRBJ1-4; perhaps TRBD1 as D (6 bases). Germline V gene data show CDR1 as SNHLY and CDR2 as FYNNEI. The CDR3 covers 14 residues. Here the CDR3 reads CASSQTGFNEELFF. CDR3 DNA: TGTGCCAGCAGCCAGACAGGTTTTAATGAAGAACTGTTTTTT.

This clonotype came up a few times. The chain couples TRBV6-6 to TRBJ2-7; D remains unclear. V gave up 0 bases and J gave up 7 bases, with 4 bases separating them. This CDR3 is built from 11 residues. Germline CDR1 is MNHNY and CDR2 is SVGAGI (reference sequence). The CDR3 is CASSYSVEQYF. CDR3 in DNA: TGTGCCAGCAGTTACTCGGTTGAGCAGTACTTC.

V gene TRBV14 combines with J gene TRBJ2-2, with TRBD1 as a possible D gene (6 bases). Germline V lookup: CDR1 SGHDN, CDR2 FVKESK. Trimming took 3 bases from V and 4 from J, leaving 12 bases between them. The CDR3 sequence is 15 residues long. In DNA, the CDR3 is TGTGCCAGCAGCCAGACTAACAGGGCCACCGGGGAGCTGTTTTTT. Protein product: CASSQTNRATGELFF.

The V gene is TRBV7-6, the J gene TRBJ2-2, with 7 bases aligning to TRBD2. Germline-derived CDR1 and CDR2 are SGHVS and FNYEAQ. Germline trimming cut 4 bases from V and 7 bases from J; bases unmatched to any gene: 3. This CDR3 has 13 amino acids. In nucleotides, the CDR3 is TGTGCCAGCAGCTCATGGACTAGCGGGGAGCTGTTTTTT. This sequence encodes CASSSWTSGELFF. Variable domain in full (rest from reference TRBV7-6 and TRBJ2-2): GAGVSQSPRYKVTKRGQDVALRCDPISGHVSLYWYRQALGQGPEFLTYFNYEAQQDKSGLPNDRFSAERPEGSISTLTIQRTEQRDSAMYRCASSSWTSGELFFGEGSRLTVL.

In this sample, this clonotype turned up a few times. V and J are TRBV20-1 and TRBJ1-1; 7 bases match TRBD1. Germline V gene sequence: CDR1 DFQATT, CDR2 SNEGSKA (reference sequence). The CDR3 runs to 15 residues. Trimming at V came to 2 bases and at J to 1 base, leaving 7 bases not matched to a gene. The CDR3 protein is CSARNGGQSNTEAFF. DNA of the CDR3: TGCAGTGCTAGAAACGGGGGACAGTCGAACACTGAAGCTTTCTTT.

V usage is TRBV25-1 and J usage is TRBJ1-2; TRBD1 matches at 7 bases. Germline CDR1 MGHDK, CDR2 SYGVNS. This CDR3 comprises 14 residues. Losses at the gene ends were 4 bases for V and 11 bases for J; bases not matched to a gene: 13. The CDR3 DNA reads TGTGCCAGCAGTGCACTCTCCCCCGACAGGGAATACACCTTC. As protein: CASSALSPDREYTF.

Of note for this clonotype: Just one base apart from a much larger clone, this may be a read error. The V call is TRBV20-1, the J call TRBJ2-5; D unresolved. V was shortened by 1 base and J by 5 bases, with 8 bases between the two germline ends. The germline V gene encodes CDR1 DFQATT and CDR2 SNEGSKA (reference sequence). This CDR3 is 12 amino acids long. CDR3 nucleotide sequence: TGCAGTGCTAGAGCCGTGGGGGAGACCCAGTACTTC. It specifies CSARAVGETQYF.

The DNA for the CDR3 is TGTGCCTGGAGCGGGGGGGGCTACGAGCAGTACTTC. Its protein is CAWSGGGYEQYF. The genes are TRBV7-9 and TRBJ2-7; TRBD2 matches 10 bases. With 11 bases clipped from V and 3 bases from J, the junction kept 4 bases outside the gene matches. This CDR3 has 12 amino acids. In germline, CDR1 is SEHNR, CDR2 FQNEAQ (reference sequence).